Only a few counts were recorded for the clone carrying this T cell receptor beta chain. The data were taken from a study of blood T cells in healthy people across ages. Next came a second PCR, run for about 7 to 12 cycles, which used a sample-barcoded 5' primer along with a J-beta primer mix. MiXCR, applied by TCRdb to the 5' RACE reads, yields one record per CDR3 protein. The table includes roughly 680,000 distinct CDR3 sequences, more than 20% detected once. Germline V CDR1 and CDR2: LNHDA, SQIVND (reference sequence). The CDR3 spans 15 residues. Source material: blood. This rearrangement joins TRBV19 to TRBJ2-5, with 9 positions matching TRBD1. The assigned J gene may be wrong: the sequence end matches TRBJ2-1 better. The sequence came from a man in his 70s in good health. This CDR3 reads CASSIGTGSFNEQFF. Here the CDR3 DNA reads TGTGCCAGTAGTATCGGGACAGGGTCTTTCAATGAGCAGTTCTTC.